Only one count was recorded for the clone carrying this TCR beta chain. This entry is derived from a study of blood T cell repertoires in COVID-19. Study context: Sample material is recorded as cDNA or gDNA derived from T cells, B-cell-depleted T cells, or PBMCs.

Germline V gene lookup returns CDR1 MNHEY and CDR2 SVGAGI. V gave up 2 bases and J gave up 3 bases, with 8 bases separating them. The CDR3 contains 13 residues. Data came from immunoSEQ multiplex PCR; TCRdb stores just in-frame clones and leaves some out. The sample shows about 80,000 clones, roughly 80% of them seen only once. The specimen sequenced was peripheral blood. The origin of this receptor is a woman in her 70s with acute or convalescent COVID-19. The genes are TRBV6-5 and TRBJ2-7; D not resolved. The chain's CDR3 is CASSYRPRYEQYF. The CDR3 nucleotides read TGTGCCAGCAGTTACCGTCCCCGCTACGAGCAGTACTTC.